A selection of T cell receptor beta chains follows, all from one sample in a study of blood T cell repertoires in COVID-19. The repertoire was sequenced with immunoSEQ multiplex PCR; TCRdb's copy has only in-frame clones and lacks some. Of 200,000 to 250,000 clones listed, more than 80% were seen once; the top ten hold less than 1.5%. The sequenced sample was PBMCs or T cells enriched from blood (not recorded which). The receptors come from a man younger than 40 who had recovered from COVID-19. The CDR3 runs from the conserved cysteine through the conserved F or W. Each record gives: J gene, clone size, V gene, CDR3 protein. Size tells how often a clone was seen (once, few, many) or the class of an expanded clone, and some rows leave it out.

J: TRBJ1-4
size: NA
V: TRBV19
CDR3: CASTPGRGAQGNEKLFF

J: TRBJ2-5
size: NA
V: TRBV5-1
CDR3: CASSLASQETQYF

J: TRBJ2-5
size: NA
V: TRBV7-6
CDR3: CASSLAGQGLSTTTQYF

J: TRBJ2-3
size: NA
V: TRBV10-3
CDR3: CAISEGQVYTDTQYF

J: TRBJ2-7
size: NA
V: TRBV4-3
CDR3: CASSQPGEHEQYF

J: TRBJ1-2
size: NA
V: TRBV18
CDR3: CASSPLTGYSGYTF

J: TRBJ2-1
size: NA
V: TRBV5-1
CDR3: CASSSTPGQVYNEQFF

J: TRBJ1-4
size: NA
V: TRBV5-1
CDR3: CASSLQPQGGGEKLFF

J: TRBJ1-1
size: NA
V: TRBV9
CDR3: CASSADRLNTEAFF

J: TRBJ2-1
size: NA
V: TRBV19
CDR3: CASSIDSSASYNEQFF

J: TRBJ1-2
size: NA
V: TRBV4-3
CDR3: CASSQDFAGGSDGYTF

J: TRBJ2-3
size: NA
V: TRBV29-1
CDR3: CSVEAVSTDTQYF

J: TRBJ2-1
size: NA
V: TRBV29-1
CDR3: CSSTSSLSANEQFF

J: TRBJ2-7
size: NA
V: TRBV9
CDR3: CASRKDLFSYEQYF

J: TRBJ2-6
size: NA
V: TRBV18
CDR3: CASSNLQGSGANVLTF

J: TRBJ2-7
size: NA
V: TRBV12-3/TRBV12-4
CDR3: CASSLVATYEQYF

J: TRBJ2-5
size: few
V: TRBV10-3
CDR3: CAISEGGDVETQYF

J: TRBJ2-7
size: NA
V: TRBV3-1/TRBV3-2
CDR3: CASSQVGQAYEQYF

J: TRBJ2-7
size: NA
V: TRBV7-9
CDR3: CASSSGTQAFFRYF

J: TRBJ2-4
size: NA
V: TRBV5-4
CDR3: CASSSSVERATNIQYF

J: TRBJ2-2
size: NA
V: TRBV10-2
CDR3: CASSDFGGGKPGELFF

J: TRBJ2-1
size: NA
V: TRBV24-1
CDR3: CATTAVGGNEQFF

J: TRBJ1-3
size: NA
V: TRBV19
CDR3: CASSQSTGNTIYF